Here is one T cell receptor beta chain with its context. Other nucleotide sequences in the sample specify the same CDR3. This entry is derived from a study of blood T cell repertoires in COVID-19. Across the whole study: The origin of the acute and convalescent COVID-19 samples was the United States, Italy and Spain.

In the source study's methods: The assay estimated nucleated cells by amplifying reference gene primers. Clones were sequenced by immunoSEQ multiplex PCR, and TCRdb holds only the in-frame ones, with some missing. V, J and clone size reflect that table, while D and trimming were determined from the DNA. The table lists tens of thousands of clones, around 91% of them singletons, with roughly 5.8% in the top ten. In germline, CDR1 is MNHEY, CDR2 SVGEGT. Trimming took off 6 bases at V and 1 base at J, with 9 bases between the two ends. The CDR3 has 13 amino acids. Sequencing input: peripheral blood. This sequence joins TRBV6-2 or TRBV6-3 and TRBJ1-1; D remains unclear. This receptor was taken from a human donor in a cohort sampled during active COVID-19. The CDR3, as DNA: TGTGCCAGCAGCCGCCAGGAGAACACTGAAGCTTTCTTT. This sequence encodes CASSRQENTEAFF.